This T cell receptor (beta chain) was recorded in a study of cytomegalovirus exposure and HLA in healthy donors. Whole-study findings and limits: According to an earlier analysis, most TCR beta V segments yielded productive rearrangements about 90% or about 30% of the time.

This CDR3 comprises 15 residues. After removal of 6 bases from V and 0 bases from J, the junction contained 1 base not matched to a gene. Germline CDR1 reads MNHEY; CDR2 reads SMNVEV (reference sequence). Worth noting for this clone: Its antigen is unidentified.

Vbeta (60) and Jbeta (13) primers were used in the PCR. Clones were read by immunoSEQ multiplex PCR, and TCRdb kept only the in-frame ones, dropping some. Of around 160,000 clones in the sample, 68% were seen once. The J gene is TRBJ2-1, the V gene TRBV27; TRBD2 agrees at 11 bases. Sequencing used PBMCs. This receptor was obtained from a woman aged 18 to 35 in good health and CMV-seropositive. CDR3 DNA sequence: TGTGCCAGCAGAACTAGCGGGAGCTCCTACAATGAGCAGTTCTTC. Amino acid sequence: CASRTSGSSYNEQFF.